The rows below give T cell receptor beta chains drawn from one sample of a study of control samples from healthy donors and cancer patients. TCRdb's table, derived via immunoSEQ multiplex PCR, lists solely in-frame clones and lacks some. The table shows 150,000 to 200,000 clones, with about 91% occurring only once. Sequenced sample: blood. The receptors were sampled from a young man in good health. Each CDR3 is given with its conserved first and last residue. A D gene is named only where the DNA matches it firmly. The size of a clone is reported for some rows only, either as once, few or many, or as a class for expanded clones.

D: NA
length: 15
J: TRBJ1-4
V: TRBV7-2
size: NA
CDR3: CASSSSSATNEKLFF
DNA: TGTGCCAGCAGCTCCTCATCTGCAACTAATGAAAAACTGTTTTTT

D: NA
length: 18
J: TRBJ2-6
V: TRBV11-2
size: NA
CDR3: CASNIIPGTKPGANVLTF
DNA: TGTGCCAGCAACATTATTCCCGGGACAAAACCTGGGGCCAACGTCCTGACTTTC

D: NA
length: 14
J: TRBJ2-7
V: TRBV27
size: NA
CDR3: CASSLSGLNYEQYF
DNA: TGTGCCAGCAGTTTATCAGGACTAAACTACGAGCAGTACTTC

D: NA
length: 13
J: TRBJ2-7
V: TRBV7-9
size: NA
CDR3: CASSLADGYEQYF
DNA: TGTGCCAGCAGCTTAGCGGATGGATACGAGCAGTACTTC

D: NA
length: 15
J: TRBJ1-2
V: TRBV5-4
size: NA
CDR3: CASSLAGNANYGYTF
DNA: TGTGCCAGCAGCTTGGCCGGCAACGCTAACTATGGCTACACCTTC

D: NA
length: 12
J: TRBJ2-1
V: TRBV24-1
size: NA
CDR3: CATKDGWNEQFF
DNA: TGTGCCACCAAAGATGGGTGGAATGAGCAGTTCTTC

D: TRBD1
length: 13
J: TRBJ1-2
V: TRBV6-5
size: NA
CDR3: CASSPDREGGYTF
DNA: TGTGCCAGCAGTCCGGACAGGGAAGGCGGCTACACCTTC

D: NA
length: 14
J: TRBJ2-7
V: TRBV28
size: NA
CDR3: CASRSGRTSYEQYF
DNA: TGTGCCAGCAGATCTGGACGGACCTCCTACGAGCAGTACTTC

D: TRBD1
length: 14
J: TRBJ2-7
V: TRBV19
size: NA
CDR3: CASSPGQGINEQYF
DNA: TGTGCCAGTAGTCCAGGACAGGGGATAAACGAGCAGTACTTC

D: NA
length: 12
J: TRBJ1-2
V: TRBV12-3/TRBV12-4
size: NA
CDR3: CASSFAGDGYTF
DNA: TGTGCCAGCAGTTTCGCAGGGGATGGCTACACCTTC

D: NA
length: 15
J: TRBJ1-5
V: TRBV10-3
size: NA
CDR3: CAISEDGAANQPQHF
DNA: TGTGCCATCAGTGAGGATGGGGCAGCAAACCAGCCCCAGCATTTT

D: TRBD2
length: 16
J: TRBJ2-2
V: TRBV30
size: NA
CDR3: CASNSQGGTVAGELFF
DNA: TGTGCCTCGAACTCGCAGGGAGGGACCGTGGCCGGGGAGCTGTTTTTT

D: NA
length: 17
J: TRBJ2-3
V: TRBV7-8
size: NA
CDR3: CASSLVSGQTGTDTQYF
DNA: TGTGCCAGCAGCTTAGTGTCAGGACAGACCGGCACAGATACGCAGTATTTT

D: TRBD1
length: 16
J: TRBJ2-2
V: TRBV5-4
size: few
CDR3: CASRPDGTGSTGELFF
DNA: TGTGCCAGCAGGCCAGACGGGACAGGGTCCACCGGGGAGCTGTTTTTT

D: NA
length: 15
J: TRBJ1-1
V: TRBV30
size: NA
CDR3: CAWSVLGSGFAEAFF
DNA: TGTGCCTGGAGTGTACTGGGGAGCGGGTTTGCTGAAGCTTTCTTT

D: TRBD2
length: 16
J: TRBJ2-3
V: TRBV7-2
size: NA
CDR3: CASSPPTGGGPDTQYF
DNA: TGTGCCAGCAGCCCTCCTACTGGCGGGGGGCCAGATACGCAGTATTTT

D: NA
length: 15
J: TRBJ1-4
V: TRBV24-1
size: NA
CDR3: CATSAGAATNEKLFF
DNA: TGTGCCACCAGTGCCGGGGCGGCCACTAATGAAAAACTGTTTTTT

D: TRBD1
length: 15
J: TRBJ2-1
V: TRBV12-5
size: NA
CDR3: CASGPGQGSYNEQFF
DNA: TGTGCTAGTGGTCCGGGACAGGGGTCCTACAATGAGCAGTTCTTC

D: NA
length: 18
J: TRBJ2-5
V: TRBV27
size: NA
CDR3: CASSLFTPGVATQETQYF
DNA: TGTGCCAGCAGTTTATTCACCCCGGGGGTAGCCACCCAAGAGACCCAGTACTTC

D: NA
length: 13
J: TRBJ1-1
V: TRBV19
size: NA
CDR3: CASSFQGVYEAFF
DNA: TGTGCCAGTTCTTTTCAGGGAGTGTATGAAGCTTTCTTT

D: NA
length: 13
J: TRBJ2-3
V: TRBV11-2
size: NA
CDR3: CASGAGWVDTQYF
DNA: TGTGCCAGCGGTGCGGGGTGGGTAGATACGCAGTATTTT

D: NA
length: 15
J: TRBJ2-1
V: TRBV11-2
size: NA
CDR3: CASSRGAGQYNEQFF
DNA: TGTGCCAGCAGCCGGGGGGCAGGCCAGTACAATGAGCAGTTCTTC

D: NA
length: 13
J: TRBJ1-5
V: TRBV30
size: few
CDR3: CAWSRQLNQPQHF
DNA: TGTGCCTGGAGTCGACAGCTTAATCAGCCCCAGCATTTT

D: TRBD1
length: 18
J: TRBJ2-1
V: TRBV7-9
size: NA
CDR3: CASSSYPGDRGVVGEQFF
DNA: TGTGCCAGCAGCTCCTACCCCGGGGACAGGGGAGTGGTAGGTGAGCAGTTCTTC

D: TRBD1
length: 15
J: TRBJ2-1
V: TRBV7-9
size: NA
CDR3: CASSLGTGGHNEQFF
DNA: TGTGCCAGCAGCTTAGGGACAGGGGGCCACAATGAGCAGTTCTTC

D: NA
length: 15
J: TRBJ2-2
V: TRBV5-4
size: NA
CDR3: CASKIWDQSTGELFF
DNA: TGTGCCAGCAAGATCTGGGACCAGAGCACCGGGGAGCTGTTTTTT

D: NA
length: 17
J: TRBJ2-7
V: TRBV5-1
size: NA
CDR3: CASSLGQPSASPYEQYF
DNA: TGCGCCAGCAGCTTGGGACAGCCTTCGGCTTCACCCTACGAGCAGTACTTC

D: NA
length: 14
J: TRBJ2-1
V: TRBV19
size: NA
CDR3: CASSMRQGNNEQFF
DNA: TGTGCCAGTAGTATGAGGCAGGGCAACAATGAGCAGTTCTTC

D: NA
length: 13
J: TRBJ1-6
V: TRBV30
size: NA
CDR3: CAWSGQYNSPLHF
DNA: TGTGCCTGGAGTGGGCAATATAATTCACCCCTCCACTTT

D: NA
length: 15
J: TRBJ2-1
V: TRBV9
size: NA
CDR3: CASSVGGNPYNEQFF
DNA: TGTGCCAGCAGCGTAGGGGGGAACCCCTACAATGAGCAGTTCTTC

D: TRBD2
length: 14
J: TRBJ2-2
V: TRBV7-6
size: NA
CDR3: CASSLSGGAGELFF
DNA: TGTGCCAGCAGCCTTAGCGGGGGGGCCGGGGAGCTGTTTTTT

D: NA
length: 15
J: TRBJ1-3
V: TRBV9
size: NA
CDR3: CASSPPGRGENTIYF
DNA: TGTGCCAGCAGCCCTCCAGGCAGGGGAGAAAACACCATATATTTT

D: TRBD1
length: 14
J: TRBJ2-7
V: TRBV29-1
size: NA
CDR3: CSVSGQGDSYEQYF
DNA: TGCAGCGTCTCGGGACAGGGTGATTCCTACGAGCAGTACTTC

D: NA
length: 13
J: TRBJ1-5
V: TRBV2
size: once
CDR3: CASSRNSNQPQHF
DNA: TGTGCCAGCAGTAGAAATAGCAATCAGCCCCAGCATTTT

D: NA
length: 15
J: TRBJ2-3
V: TRBV25-1
size: NA
CDR3: CASSVRGRATDTQYF
DNA: TGTGCCAGCAGTGTCCGGGGACGGGCAACAGATACGCAGTATTTT

D: TRBD1
length: 17
J: TRBJ1-2
V: TRBV5-1
size: NA
CDR3: CASRENPAGQGAYGYTF
DNA: TGCGCCAGCAGAGAGAACCCCGCGGGACAGGGGGCCTATGGCTACACCTTC

D: NA
length: 15
J: TRBJ2-7
V: TRBV4-1
size: once
CDR3: CASSRRGLSSYEQYF
DNA: TGCGCCAGCAGCCGAAGGGGCCTAAGCTCCTACGAGCAGTACTTC

D: NA
length: 18
J: TRBJ1-4
V: TRBV7-2
size: NA
CDR3: CASSLVLRVAGRDEKLFF
DNA: TGTGCCAGCAGCTTAGTTTTGCGCGTGGCAGGGCGGGATGAAAAACTGTTTTTT

D: NA
length: 15
J: TRBJ1-5
V: TRBV6-2/TRBV6-3
size: NA
CDR3: CASSTRDARNQPQHF
DNA: TGTGCCAGCAGTACCCGGGACGCCCGCAATCAGCCCCAGCATTTT

D: TRBD1
length: 13
J: TRBJ1-1
V: TRBV5-6
size: NA
CDR3: CASSQGGNTEAFF
DNA: TGTGCCAGCAGCCAGGGGGGGAACACTGAAGCTTTCTTT

D: NA
length: 13
J: TRBJ2-1
V: TRBV19
size: NA
CDR3: CASRAGWPNEQFF
DNA: TGTGCCAGTAGGGCGGGCTGGCCCAATGAGCAGTTCTTC

D: NA
length: 15
J: TRBJ2-3
V: TRBV4-2
size: NA
CDR3: CASSPERFSTDTQYF
DNA: TGTGCCAGCAGCCCCGAGAGATTTAGCACAGATACGCAGTATTTT